The clone carrying this T cell receptor (beta chain) was counted many times. What it recognizes is unknown. Each CDR3 protein gets one entry after TCRdb re-called the reads with MiXCR. The table has some 250,000 distinct CDR3 sequences, around 9% seen once. The data were taken from a study of T cell repertoires in cytomegalovirus infection. Whole-study results and caveats: Pooled public TCR beta family frequency picked out CMV carriers with the relevant HLA. The ex vivo response was dominated by HLA-C-restricted CMV-specific TCR beta clonotypes.

CDR1 is SGHTA, CDR2 FQGNSA, per germline. The CDR3 runs to 15 residues. V was trimmed by 3 bases and J by 2 bases, leaving 13 bases between them. The clonotype originates from a human donor in good health (CMV status not recorded). Some clones in this sample may be carry-over from other donors' samples. V and J are TRBV7-2 and TRBJ2-5; D gene unclear. Sequenced: PBMCs. The CDR3 is CASSFGGAIQETQYF. CDR3 nucleotides: TGTGCCAGCAGCTTTGGTGGCGCGATACAAGAGACCCAGTACTTC.